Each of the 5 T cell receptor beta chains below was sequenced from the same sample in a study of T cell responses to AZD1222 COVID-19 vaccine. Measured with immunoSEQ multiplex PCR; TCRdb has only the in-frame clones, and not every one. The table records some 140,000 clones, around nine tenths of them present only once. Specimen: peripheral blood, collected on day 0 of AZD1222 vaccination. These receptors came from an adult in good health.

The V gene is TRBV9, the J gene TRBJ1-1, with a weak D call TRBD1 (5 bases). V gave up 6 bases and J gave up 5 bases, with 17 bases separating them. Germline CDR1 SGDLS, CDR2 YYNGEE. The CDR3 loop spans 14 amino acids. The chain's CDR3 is CASTAEGLSTEAFF. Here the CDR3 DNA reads TGTGCCAGCACCGCCGAGGGGCTGAGTACTGAAGCTTTCTTT.

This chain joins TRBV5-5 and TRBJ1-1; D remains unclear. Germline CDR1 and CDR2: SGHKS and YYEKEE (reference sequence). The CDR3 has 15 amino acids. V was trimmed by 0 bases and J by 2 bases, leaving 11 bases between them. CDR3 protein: CASSLGAGINTEAFF. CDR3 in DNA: TGTGCCAGCAGCTTGGGGGCGGGGATCAACACTGAAGCTTTCTTT.

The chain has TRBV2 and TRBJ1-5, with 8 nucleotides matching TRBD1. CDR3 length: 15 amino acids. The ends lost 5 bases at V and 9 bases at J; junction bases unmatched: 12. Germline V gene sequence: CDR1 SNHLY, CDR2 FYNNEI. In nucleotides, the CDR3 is TGTGCCAGCAGTCCAGGGACAGGCCGATCGTGGCCCCAGCATTTT. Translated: CASSPGTGRSWPQHF.

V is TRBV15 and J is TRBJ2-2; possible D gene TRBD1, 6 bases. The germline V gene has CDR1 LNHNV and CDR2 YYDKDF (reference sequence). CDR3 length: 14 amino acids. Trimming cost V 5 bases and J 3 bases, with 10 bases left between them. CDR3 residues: CATSEGDYTGELFF. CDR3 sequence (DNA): TGTGCCACCAGCGAGGGGGATTACACCGGGGAGCTGTTTTTT.

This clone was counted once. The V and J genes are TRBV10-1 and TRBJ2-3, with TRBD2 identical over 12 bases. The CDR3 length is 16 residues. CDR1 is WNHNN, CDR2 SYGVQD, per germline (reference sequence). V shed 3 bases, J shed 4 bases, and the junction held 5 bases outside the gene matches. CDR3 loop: CASSEEASGRADTQYF. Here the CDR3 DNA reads TGCGCCAGCAGTGAAGAGGCTAGCGGGAGGGCAGATACGCAGTATTTT.